The 27 T cell receptor beta chains listed next were all sequenced from one sample in a study of shared clonotypes between healthy human individuals. TCRdb's copy holds only in-frame clones and misses some; the assay was immunoSEQ multiplex PCR. The table shows roughly 330,000 clones, with under 80% occurring only once. Sequencing input: memory CD4+ T cells sorted from blood. Subset given: CD45RA-negative fraction. The receptors were sampled from a man younger than 45 in good health.

V usage is TRBV11-2 and J usage is TRBJ2-3, with 9 positions matching TRBD2. V was pared by 5 bases and J by 3 bases, with 6 bases of the junction left unmatched. CDR1 and CDR2 (germline): SGHAT, FQNNGV. There are 15 residues in the CDR3. The CDR3 protein is CASSKRTSETDTQYF. The CDR3 bases are TGTGCCAGCAGCAAAAGGACTAGCGAGACAGATACGCAGTATTTT.

A single count supports this clone. The chain links TRBV7-9 to TRBJ2-5, with 7 nucleotides matching TRBD2. The CDR3 sequence is 13 residues long. Germline V gene lookup returns CDR1 SEHNR and CDR2 FQNEAQ (reference sequence). J gave up 4 bases and V 3 bases, and 2 bases lay outside the gene matches. In nucleotides, the CDR3 is TGTGCCAGCAGCTTCGCGGGAGTAGAGACCCAGTACTTC. It is translated as CASSFAGVETQYF.

The J gene is TRBJ2-1, the V gene TRBV9; perhaps D is TRBD1 or TRBD2 (5 bases each). CDR3 size: 18 residues. The germline V gene has CDR1 SGDLS and CDR2 YYNGEE. Trimming took 4 bases from V and 0 from J, leaving 20 bases between them. CDR3: CASSKLSGTISSYNEQFF. The CDR3 coding sequence is TGTGCCAGCAGCAAACTTTCCGGGACCATAAGCTCCTACAATGAGCAGTTCTTC.

J is TRBJ2-5 and V is TRBV6-5; TRBD2 might be the D (6 bases). The CDR3 is 14 residues long. V was trimmed by 7 bases and J by 4 bases, leaving 16 bases between them. Germline V gives CDR1 MNHEY, CDR2 SVGAGI. For the CDR3, the DNA is TGTGCCAGCACCCCGCGAATGGGGGGAGAGACCCAGTACTTC. Its translation is CASTPRMGGETQYF.

The chain carries TRBV19 and TRBJ2-3; TRBD1 aligns across 7 bases. Germline values: CDR1 LNHDA, CDR2 SQIVND (reference sequence). CDR3 length: 15 amino acids. With 2 bases clipped from V and 5 bases from J, the junction kept 7 bases outside the gene matches. The CDR3 nucleotides read TGTGCCAGTAGTATATTGATAGGGGGCGAAGATACGCAGTATTTT. Its translation: CASSILIGGEDTQYF.

The V call is TRBV10-1, the J call TRBJ2-3; a possible D gene is TRBD2 (6 bases). CDR3 length: 15 residues. Germline V gene data show CDR1 as WNHNN and CDR2 as SYGVQD (reference sequence). V was trimmed by 4 bases and J by 2 bases, leaving 13 bases between them. Written as DNA, the CDR3 is TGCGCCAGCAGTGGGGACTGGGGAACCACAGATACGCAGTATTTT. This sequence encodes CASSGDWGTTDTQYF.

This clone was detected once. The V call is TRBV10-1, the J call TRBJ2-6; D gene ambiguous. This CDR3 is built from 14 residues. Germline CDR1 WNHNN, CDR2 SYGVQD (reference sequence). The V and J ends lost 5 bases and 2 bases respectively, with 7 bases between them. DNA of the CDR3: TGCGCCAGCAGTAGAGATGCTGGGGCCAACGTCCTGACTTTC. It codes for CASSRDAGANVLTF.

With respect to this clone: In the same sample, other DNA sequences code for this CDR3. This chain connects TRBV7-2 to TRBJ2-5, with unresolved D. V was pared by 0 bases and J by 4 bases, with 0 bases between. Per the germline V gene, CDR1 is SGHTA and CDR2 is FQGNSA. CDR3 size: 11 residues. This CDR3 is CASSLAETQYF. The CDR3 nucleotides read TGTGCCAGCAGCTTAGCAGAGACCCAGTACTTC.

This clone was counted once. The chain links TRBV7-2 to TRBJ2-3; a weak D match, TRBD2 (7 bases). The V gene's germline CDR1 is SGHTA and CDR2 FQGNSA. Trimming removed 5 bases at V and 1 base at J, with 19 bases between. This CDR3 is built from 17 residues. The CDR3 is CASSQGGGSLRTDTQYF. CDR3 sequence (DNA): TGTGCCAGCAGCCAAGGGGGGGGCAGTTTGCGCACAGATACGCAGTATTTT.

The rearrangement uses TRBV6-1 and TRBJ1-5; D gene uncertain. Germline values: CDR1 MNHNS, CDR2 SASEGT. Trimming left V 1 base short and J 3 bases short, with 10 bases between. CDR3 size: 15 residues. In DNA form, the CDR3 reads TGTGCCAGCAGTGAAGGACTGACTTACAATCAGCCCCAGCATTTT. It is translated as CASSEGLTYNQPQHF.

V is TRBV11-2 and J is TRBJ2-1, with 10 bases lining up with TRBD2. Germline V lookup: CDR1 SGHAT, CDR2 FQNNGV. The CDR3 extends over 16 amino acids. V was clipped by 4 bases and J by 13 bases; unmatched bases: 16. CDR3 bases: TGTGCCAGCAGCTCCCGTGGGCTAGCGGGAGAAGGAATACAGTTCTTC. It specifies CASSSRGLAGEGIQFF.

The chain uses TRBV19 and TRBJ1-5; no clear D. CDR1 LNHDA and CDR2 SQIVND come from the germline V gene (reference sequence). V lost 4 bases and J 5 bases, leaving 18 bases between the germline ends. This CDR3 has 16 residues. CDR3 protein: CASSTARRGLDQPQHF. The CDR3 nucleotides are TGTGCCAGTAGTACGGCTCGTCGAGGTTTGGATCAGCCCCAGCATTTT.

V usage is TRBV7-8 and J usage is TRBJ2-7; D perhaps matches TRBD2 (5 bases). Germline CDR1 and CDR2: SGHVS and FQNEAQ. The length of the CDR3 is 17 residues. Trimming left V 0 bases short and J 1 base short, with 16 bases between. The CDR3 spells CASSLATWGAESYEQYF. CDR3 in DNA: TGTGCCAGCAGCTTAGCCACGTGGGGAGCTGAGTCCTACGAGCAGTACTTC.

A few counts support this clone. V is TRBV7-9 and J is TRBJ2-7, with TRBD2 matching over 7 bases. Germline-derived CDR1 and CDR2 are SEHNR and FQNEAQ (reference sequence). J gave up 5 bases and V 4 bases, and 14 bases lay outside the gene matches. The CDR3 covers 16 residues. CDR3 amino acids: CASSSRGGQGKDEQYF. Here the CDR3 DNA reads TGTGCCAGCAGCTCGAGGGGAGGGCAGGGTAAGGACGAGCAGTACTTC.

This chain joins TRBV10-3 and TRBJ2-7, with D perhaps matching TRBD1 (6 bases). Per germline, CDR1 ENHRY and CDR2 SYGVKD. The CDR3 sequence is 17 residues long. The V end lost 0 bases, the J end lost 2 bases, and 17 bases lay between the germline ends. The CDR3 here is CAISESIIRQDPYEQYF. CDR3 in DNA: TGTGCCATCAGTGAGTCGATCATCCGACAGGACCCCTACGAGCAGTACTTC.

On this clone: At one end, the junction sequence differs from germline, possibly due to a read error. This sequence joins TRBV5-4 and TRBJ2-1; D is undetermined. The CDR3 loop spans 12 amino acids. Germline V gene lookup returns CDR1 SGHNT and CDR2 YYREEE (reference sequence). CDR3 amino acids: CASSLAGVGLLF. The CDR3 DNA follows: TGTGCCAGCAGCTTGGCTGGAGTCGGCCTACTCTTC.

The chain couples TRBV7-8 to TRBJ2-1; TRBD1 aligns across 7 bases. The V segment lost 5 bases and the J segment 8 bases; nucleotides outside the gene matches: 6. This CDR3 has 13 amino acids. The germline V gene encodes CDR1 SGHVS and CDR2 FQNEAQ. CDR3 DNA sequence: TGTGCCAGCAGCCGGGACAGTCGGGATGAGCAGTTCTTC. This sequence encodes CASSRDSRDEQFF.

This chain uses TRBV11-3 with TRBJ2-1; D call uncertain. Per the germline V gene, CDR1 is SGHNT and CDR2 is YENEEA. The V end was cut by 5 bases, the J end by 4 bases, with 12 bases between. The CDR3 length is 14 residues. For the CDR3, the DNA is TGTGCCAGCAGCCCCCAAAGCCAATACAATGAGCAGTTCTTC. It codes for CASSPQSQYNEQFF. Looking up the rest from reference TRBV11-3 and TRBJ2-1 gives the full variable domain: EAGVVQSPRYKIIEKKQPVAFWCNPISGHNTLYWYLQNLGQGPELLIRYENEEAVDDSQLPKDRFSAERLKGVDSTLKIQPAELGDSAVYLCASSPQSQYNEQFFGPGTRLTVL.

The chain has TRBV5-1 and TRBJ2-5; the D gene is possibly TRBD2 (5 bases). Trimming shortened V by 0 bases and J by 4 bases, and 16 bases separated the two germline ends. The CDR3 spans 16 residues. Germline CDR1 is SGHRS and CDR2 is YFSETQ. The chain's CDR3 is CASSLGFVRAGETQYF. The CDR3 coding sequence is TGCGCCAGCAGCTTGGGGTTTGTGAGGGCTGGAGAGACCCAGTACTTC.

This chain connects TRBV6-1 to TRBJ2-3; D is ambiguous. The ends were cut back, 1 base at V and 4 bases at J, with 6 bases in the middle. The CDR3 runs to 13 residues. Per germline, CDR1 MNHNS and CDR2 SASEGT. The chain's CDR3 is CASSEDVSDTQYF. CDR3 bases: TGTGCCAGCAGTGAAGATGTCTCAGATACGCAGTATTTT.

The gene calls are TRBV5-5 and TRBJ2-7; D ambiguous. This CDR3 is built from 14 residues. Trimming cost V 7 bases and J 3 bases, with 17 bases left between them. Germline V gene sequence: CDR1 SGHKS, CDR2 YYEKEE (reference sequence). For the CDR3, the DNA is TGTGCCAGCTCTGTCCTATTCTATGACTACGAGCAGTACTTC. Amino acid sequence: CASSVLFYDYEQYF.

The chain is built from TRBV29-1 and TRBJ1-4; no definite D call. The V gene's germline CDR1 is SQVTM and CDR2 ANQGSEA. The CDR3 loop spans 13 amino acids. Trimming left V 2 bases short and J 8 bases short, with 12 bases between. The CDR3 nucleotides read TGCAGCGTTGAACAGCCTCACTGGGAAAAACTGTTTTTT. This gives the protein CSVEQPHWEKLFF.

The chain couples TRBV7-9 to TRBJ2-5; 7 bases match TRBD1. In germline, CDR1 is SEHNR, CDR2 FQNEAQ (reference sequence). The V gene end was trimmed by 2 bases and the J gene end by 5 bases; junction bases not matched to a gene: 8. The CDR3 totals 15 residues. As DNA, the CDR3 is TGTGCCAGCAGCTTAAGGGTGACAGGGCACGAGACCCAGTACTTC. It encodes CASSLRVTGHETQYF.

In its sample, this clone was seen many times. The chain uses TRBV2 and TRBJ1-5; TRBD1 might be the D (6 bases). Trimming left V 5 bases short and J 0 bases short, with 11 bases between. This CDR3 spans 15 amino acids. The germline gives CDR1 SNHLY, CDR2 FYNNEI. The CDR3 bases are TGTGCCAGCAGTCGACAGGCTTATAGCAATCAGCCCCAGCATTTT. The encoded protein is CASSRQAYSNQPQHF.

The V gene is TRBV7-2, the J gene TRBJ1-2; 8 positions match TRBD1. The CDR3 is 18 amino acids. Germline V gene lookup returns CDR1 SGHTA and CDR2 FQGNSA. V lost 4 bases to trimming and J lost 0 bases; unmatched junction nucleotides: 13. DNA of the CDR3: TGTGCCAGCAGCTCGCGGGACAGGAGAGCCCTGGCTAACTATGGCTACACCTTC. This encodes CASSSRDRRALANYGYTF.

The J gene is TRBJ2-3, the V gene TRBV10-2, with a possible D match to TRBD2 (5 bases). CDR3 length equals 14 residues. Trimming stripped 5 bases from V and 2 bases from J, with 11 bases between. The germline V gene has CDR1 WSHSY and CDR2 SAAADI. The CDR3 loop reads CASSPGSNTDTQYF. Written as DNA, the CDR3 is TGCGCCAGCAGTCCGGGGTCCAACACAGATACGCAGTATTTT.

This chain links TRBV13 with TRBJ1-5; 11 bases line up with TRBD1. J was trimmed by 6 bases and V by 5 bases; bases with no gene match: 12. The CDR3 loop spans 17 amino acids. Germline values: CDR1 PRHDT, CDR2 FYEKMQ (reference sequence). The CDR3 sequence is CASSRRTGGVGSQPQHF. The CDR3 DNA reads as TGTGCCAGCAGCCGTCGGACAGGGGGCGTCGGGAGTCAGCCCCAGCATTTT.